The present T cell receptor (beta chain) was sequenced within a study of CD4 T cell repertoires in COVID-19. Across the study: After around ten days of IL-2 expansion, CFSE-low cells were relabeled and restimulated with other coronavirus spikes. Overall study findings and caveats: Two or all three memory subsets shared several highly expanded SARS-CoV-2-reactive clonotypes. Some SARS-CoV-2 clonotypes, between 7 and 25%, recurred in SARS-CoV and/or HKU1 cultures.

Assay used: immunoSEQ multiplex PCR; TCRdb lists only in-frame clones, some missing. The sample holds 20,000 to 25,000 clones, around 87% seen once. This clone came up a few times. Its antigen remains unknown. These memory T cells were uncultured and sequenced directly after ex vivo isolation. Trimming removed 0 bases from V and 5 bases from J; junction bases left unmatched: 16. Germline V CDR1 and CDR2: MGHRA, YSYEKL. CDR3 size: 19 residues. This rearrangement joins TRBV4-1 to TRBJ2-7; 10 bases agree with TRBD2. This specimen was central memory CD4+ T cells from blood, taken before the COVID-19 pandemic. The receptor's source is a human donor who had COVID-19. CDR3 region: CASSQDEPLASGSTNEQYF. CDR3 DNA: TGCGCCAGCAGCCAAGATGAACCCCTCGCTAGCGGGAGTACCAACGAGCAGTACTTC.